This entry is about one TCR beta chain. Its antigen is still unknown. The input lacks base qualities; no much larger clone sits a single base away. Explained via the paper, the time point label denotes: baseline before first vaccination. The treatment or condition label, as the study defines it: meningococcal conjugate vaccine given as trial control. The vaccinee samples were drawn from two UK trials, COV001 and COV002, one of which was a single-blind randomized controlled phase 2/3 trial testing AZD1222 (ChAdOx1 nCoV-19) in healthy adults. For TCRbeta chain sequencing, PBMC samples were collected from trial participants at day 0 and at day 28 after the second dose. V is clipped by 2 bases and J by 5 bases, and the sequence between their germline boundaries is 16 bases long. The CDR3, from cysteine to phenylalanine, totals 15 residues. The sequence is cut down to CDR3 DNA, 45 bases in frame from base 1. CDR1 and CDR2 are read off the germline V gene as MNHEY and SVGEGT.

The CDR3 regions of human TCRbeta chains were subjected to immunosequencing. Turning to the authors' computational methods: TCRs in the repertoires were matched against a reference library of SARS-CoV-2-specific TCRs that had been generated with the MIRA antigen-specificity platform. Breadth was defined as the fraction of unique TCRs that were SARS-CoV-2-associated, and depth was defined as the fraction of total T cells that were SARS-CoV-2-associated. Using the MIRA data, every spike-specific TCR was mapped to the spike region that the TCR reacted to and assigned to either a CD4 or a CD8 class. Log10-transformed breadth and depth values were compared by one-way ANOVA with Sidak's multiple comparisons tests. TCRdb obtained this table from immuneACCESS and retained in-frame rearrangements with V and J assigned. These tables miss some clones; where compared with another copy, unresolved V genes account for less than half of the shortfall, and the remainder is unexplained. That table furnishes V, J and clone size, whereas the DNA furnished D and trimming. This sample comprises roughly 80,000 clones, 70% to 90% of them detected only once. The ten largest make up 4% to 5.5% of the sample.

The data were taken from a study of T cell responses to AZD1222 COVID-19 vaccine (dated by TCRdb to about 2021). For the study in its entirety: TCR sequencing was performed for some 250 trial participants, of whom roughly 200 were given two doses of AZD1222 and around 25 were given two doses of MenACWY control vaccine. Trial participants were enrolled by age into subgroups of 18-55, 56-69 and 70-plus years, and roughly 150, 30 and 60 TCR-sequenced participants, respectively, were included in these subgroups. Points the paper makes about the study in general: The 56-69-year group was small, and its depth increase did not reach significance, likely because of low power. Nearly half of unique spike-specific TCRs reportedly recognized epitopes outside regions mutated in the B.1.351 and B.1.1.7 variants. Vaccine-associated CD4 TCRs spanned the whole spike protein, with dominant responses in regions 160-218 and 743-854. Conclusions about previously exposed vaccinees were limited because only six AZD1222 recipients were SARS-CoV-2 seropositive at baseline. A significant rise in spike-specific TCR breadth and depth was observed after two AZD1222 doses relative to day 0 and relative to MenACWY recipients. Most participants were white British and females outnumbered males, and the authors suggested that clonal diversity may have been underestimated. Because no day 14 peak-response samples were available, repertoires were characterized only after the peak T cell response.

This sequence was found in an adult in good health. The sequences come from peripheral blood, collected on day 0 of MenACWY control vaccination. The chain was built from TRBV6-2 or TRBV6-3 and TRBJ2-7, with the D segment possibly TRBD1 or TRBD2, each aligning over 7 bases. The CDR3 protein sequence reads: CASSYVKGAGDEQYF. In nucleotide form, the sequence is TGTGCCAGCAGTTACGTAAAGGGGGCGGGAGACGAGCAGTACTTC.